These T cell receptor beta chains were read from a single sample in a study of cytomegalovirus exposure and HLA in healthy donors. TCRdb's copy holds only in-frame clones and misses some; the assay was immunoSEQ multiplex PCR. The table records about 120,000 clones, approximately 83% of them present only once. The sample taken for sequencing was PBMCs. These receptors all come from a man aged 35 to 55 in good health and CMV-seronegative. Both conserved end residues are part of each CDR3. The D gene is left open where the match is weak. Some rows mark clone size as missing; the rest say once, few, many or name a class of expanded clone.

V gene,J gene,D gene,clone size,CDR3 protein,CDR3 DNA
TRBV7-2,TRBJ1-2,.,.,CASLGQGTGGYTF,TGTGCCAGCCTGGGTCAAGGGACTGGCGGCTACACCTTC
TRBV28,TRBJ2-1,.,.,CASSSTDNTFF,TGTGCCAGCAGTTCGACAGATAATACGTTCTTC
TRBV5-1,TRBJ2-5,.,.,CASSPGLSNQETQYF,TGCGCCAGCAGCCCGGGACTTTCTAACCAAGAGACCCAGTACTTC
TRBV28,TRBJ1-2,.,.,CASEIPLDINYGYTF,TGTGCCAGTGAAATACCCCTGGACATTAACTATGGCTACACCTTC
TRBV9,TRBJ1-1,.,.,CASSVAAALNTEAFF,TGTGCCAGCAGCGTAGCTGCGGCTTTAAACACTGAAGCTTTCTTT
TRBV7-9,TRBJ2-1,.,once,CASSLPGLAEQFF,TGTGCCAGCAGCTTGCCGGGACTGGCAGAGCAGTTCTTC
TRBV9,TRBJ2-7,.,once,CASSGTAAGYEQYF,TGTGCCAGCAGCGGGACAGCCGCGGGCTACGAGCAGTACTTC
TRBV6-1,TRBJ1-2,.,once,CASSNKLQGYYGYTF,TGTGCCAGCAGCAACAAGCTTCAGGGATACTATGGCTACACCTTC
TRBV5-1,TRBJ2-7,TRBD1,.,CASSSPGQGDYEQYF,TGCGCCAGCAGCTCCCCGGGACAGGGCGACTACGAGCAGTACTTC
TRBV5-4,TRBJ2-2,TRBD2,.,CASSPYSGVNTGELFF,TGTGCCAGCAGCCCTTACAGCGGGGTGAACACCGGGGAGCTGTTTTTT
TRBV25-1,TRBJ2-7,.,.,CASGNPQDTYEQYF,TGTGCCAGCGGAAACCCCCAGGACACCTACGAGCAGTACTTC
TRBV6-6,TRBJ2-2,.,.,CASSTNANTGELFF,TGTGCCAGCAGCACAAACGCGAACACCGGGGAGCTGTTTTTT
TRBV15,TRBJ1-4,TRBD1,.,CATSRDRQGNEKLFF,TGTGCCACCAGCAGAGACCGACAGGGGAATGAAAAACTGTTTTTT
TRBV7-2,TRBJ1-5,.,.,CASSLVGGAVQPQHF,TGTGCCAGCAGCTTAGTTGGAGGGGCGGTGCAGCCCCAGCATTTT
TRBV25-1,TRBJ2-3,TRBD2,.,CASSRAGGFPDTQYF,TGTGCCAGCAGTCGGGCGGGGGGGTTCCCAGATACGCAGTATTTT
TRBV28,TRBJ2-1,.,.,CASSFAGAQGYNEQFF,TGTGCCAGCAGTTTCGCAGGTGCCCAGGGCTACAATGAGCAGTTCTTC
TRBV7-7,TRBJ2-7,TRBD2,.,CASSPGLAGGRYEQYF,TGTGCCAGCAGCCCCGGGCTAGCGGGGGGGAGGTACGAGCAGTACTTC
TRBV9,TRBJ1-2,TRBD1,.,CASSSWTGLQNGYTF,TGTGCCAGCAGCTCGTGGACAGGGCTCCAGAACGGCTACACCTTC
TRBV5-1,TRBJ2-5,TRBD1,few,CASRSIRGQETQYF,TGCGCCAGCAGAAGTATCAGGGGGCAGGAGACCCAGTACTTC
TRBV6-5,TRBJ1-2,TRBD1,.,CASSYLRTGGGYGYTF,TGTGCCAGCAGTTACTTAAGGACAGGGGGAGGGTATGGCTACACCTTC
TRBV29-1,TRBJ2-5,TRBD2,.,CSVVAGGRVETQYF,TGCAGCGTTGTCGCGGGGGGGCGTGTGGAGACCCAGTACTTC
TRBV7-2,TRBJ1-5,.,few,CASSLTYSNQPQHF,TGTGCCAGCAGCTTAACCTACAGTAATCAGCCCCAGCATTTT
TRBV9,TRBJ1-4,TRBD1,.,CASSVAAGGPPKGKLFF,TGTGCCAGCAGCGTAGCGGCAGGGGGCCCTCCCAAAGGAAAACTGTTTTTT
TRBV28,TRBJ1-1,.,once,CASSLAREPFF,TGTGCCAGTAGTTTAGCCCGGGAGCCTTTCTTT
TRBV6-1,TRBJ1-5,.,few,CASSDGAYQPQHF,TGTGCCAGCAGTGACGGAGCTTATCAGCCCCAGCATTTT
TRBV2,TRBJ1-1,.,.,CASRDIPMNTEAFF,TGTGCCAGCAGGGACATACCGATGAACACTGAAGCTTTCTTT
TRBV7-9,TRBJ1-5,.,.,CASSLDGQGAQPQHF,TGTGCCAGCAGCTTAGATGGGCAGGGTGCTCAGCCCCAGCATTTT
TRBV6-5,TRBJ1-4,TRBD1,.,CASSPDRDEKLFF,TGTGCCAGCAGTCCAGACAGGGATGAAAAACTGTTTTTT
TRBV28,TRBJ1-1,TRBD1,.,CASSTPTGSEAFF,TGTGCCAGCAGTACCCCGACAGGGAGTGAAGCTTTCTTT
TRBV5-4,TRBJ2-1,TRBD1,.,CASSYRTGAIHNEQFF,TGTGCCAGCAGCTACCGGACAGGGGCTATCCACAATGAGCAGTTCTTC
TRBV2,TRBJ2-3,.,.,CALKTDTQYF,TGTGCCCTAAAAACAGATACGCAGTATTTT
TRBV19,TRBJ1-5,.,.,CASHPSQGINQPQHF,TGTGCCAGCCATCCTTCCCAGGGGATTAATCAGCCCCAGCATTTT
TRBV27,TRBJ1-5,.,.,CASSHSGGQPQHF,TGTGCCAGCAGTCACTCGGGAGGGCAGCCCCAGCATTTT
TRBV7-6,TRBJ1-2,TRBD1,.,CASSLLTGTNYGYTF,TGTGCCAGCAGCCTCCTGACAGGGACCAACTATGGCTACACCTTC
TRBV13,TRBJ2-3,.,once,CASSSTDTQYF,TGTGCCAGCAGCTCGACAGATACGCAGTATTTT
TRBV5-1,TRBJ1-2,TRBD1,.,CASSLEGTGLLYGYTF,TGCGCCAGCAGCTTGGAAGGGACAGGGCTTTTGTATGGCTACACCTTC
TRBV6-6,TRBJ2-1,TRBD2,few,CASSRQGTSNEQFF,TGTGCCAGCAGCCGACAAGGGACTAGCAATGAGCAGTTCTTC
TRBV15,TRBJ1-1,TRBD1,.,CATSRDGQENTEAFF,TGTGCCACCAGCAGAGACGGACAGGAGAACACTGAAGCTTTCTTT
TRBV7-2,TRBJ2-7,TRBD2,.,CASSFGGSEQYF,TGTGCCAGCAGCTTCGGGGGGTCCGAGCAGTACTTC
TRBV5-4,TRBJ2-1,TRBD1,.,CASSPPQGVTYEQFF,TGTGCCAGCAGCCCCCCCCAGGGGGTAACATATGAGCAGTTCTTC
TRBV6-5,TRBJ1-4,.,.,CASRAGTNEKLFF,TGTGCCAGCAGGGCAGGGACTAATGAAAAACTGTTTTTT
TRBV29-1,TRBJ2-2,TRBD1,once,CSGTGRNTGELFF,TGCAGCGGGACAGGGAGGAACACCGGGGAGCTGTTTTTT
TRBV5-5,TRBJ2-3,TRBD1,.,CASSLGQVADTQYF,TGTGCCAGCAGCCTCGGACAGGTAGCAGATACGCAGTATTTT
TRBV5-4,TRBJ1-2,.,once,CASSLAGGHRNGYTF,TGTGCCAGCAGCTTGGCCGGTGGGCACCGAAATGGCTACACCTTC
TRBV6-1,TRBJ1-2,.,.,CASYLTANYGYTF,TGTGCCAGCTATTTGACAGCTAACTATGGCTACACCTTC
TRBV5-1,TRBJ1-1,.,once,CASSETALNTEAFF,TGCGCCAGCAGCGAGACAGCCTTGAACACTGAAGCTTTCTTT
TRBV30,TRBJ2-2,.,.,CACRATGELFF,TGTGCCTGCAGGGCGACCGGGGAGCTGTTTTTT
TRBV6-1,TRBJ2-7,.,once,CASSEWGRGEQYF,TGTGCCAGCAGTGAGTGGGGGCGCGGCGAGCAGTACTTC
TRBV30,TRBJ1-2,.,.,CAWSVRAGWDYGYTF,TGTGCCTGGAGTGTACGGGCAGGGTGGGACTATGGCTACACCTTC
TRBV5-1,TRBJ2-1,TRBD2,.,CASSTGLAGVFYNEQFF,TGCGCCAGCAGCACAGGACTAGCGGGGGTTTTCTACAATGAGCAGTTCTTC
TRBV30,TRBJ1-1,.,.,CAWSVGGRTEAFF,TGTGCCTGGAGTGTCGGGGGGCGAACTGAAGCTTTCTTT
TRBV5-1,TRBJ1-1,TRBD1,.,CASRPIPGQGDAEAFF,TGCGCCAGCAGACCTATCCCGGGACAGGGTGATGCTGAAGCTTTCTTT
TRBV6-5,TRBJ1-2,TRBD1,.,CASSYAAGGYGYTF,TGTGCCAGCAGTTACGCCGCAGGGGGCTATGGCTACACCTTC